Listed below are T cell receptor beta chains from one sample, sequenced in a study of T-cell reconstitution after alpha-beta-depleted transplantation in children. TCRdb used MiXCR to reprocess the PCR reads, holding one entry per CDR3 protein. Of fewer than 750,000 distinct CDR3 sequences listed, about a quarter are singletons. The sequences come from PBMCs, collected before TCRalphabeta/CD19-depleted stem cell transplant. These receptors were collected from a boy under two years old with Wiskott-Aldrich syndrome, due to receive a stem cell transplant. CDR3s include the opening cysteine and the closing phenylalanine or tryptophan. Each record gives: D gene, J gene, clone size, V gene, CDR3 DNA, CDR3 protein. D genes are given only for firm matches. For some rows the clone size is stated as once, few or many, or as a class when expanded; others skip it.

d_call: TRBD2
j_call: TRBJ2-1
clone_size: few
v_call: TRBV5-1
cdr3_nt: TGCGCCAGCAGCTTGCAAGCGGGAGCCAACAATGAGCAGTTCTTC
cdr3_aa: CASSLQAGANNEQFF

d_call: TRBD1
j_call: TRBJ2-1
clone_size: -
v_call: TRBV12-3/TRBV12-4
cdr3_nt: TGTGCCAGCAGTTTTGGGACAGTGTTCTTC
cdr3_aa: CASSFGTVFF

d_call: TRBD2
j_call: TRBJ2-1
clone_size: -
v_call: TRBV2
cdr3_nt: TGTGCCAGCAGTTATCTCCTAGCGGAGTCCTACAATGAGCAGTTCTTC
cdr3_aa: CASSYLLAESYNEQFF

d_call: -
j_call: TRBJ2-7
clone_size: -
v_call: TRBV12-3/TRBV12-4
cdr3_nt: TGTGCCAGCAGTCCGATGACTAGGTTGGCCGAGCAGTACTTC
cdr3_aa: CASSPMTRLAEQYF

d_call: -
j_call: TRBJ2-5
clone_size: -
v_call: TRBV20-1
cdr3_nt: TGCAGTGCTAGAGATCGGGGGGCCTTGGGGACCCAGTACTTC
cdr3_aa: CSARDRGALGTQYF

d_call: TRBD1
j_call: TRBJ2-7
clone_size: -
v_call: TRBV12-3/TRBV12-4
cdr3_nt: TGTGCCAGCAGCCCTAGGGGGACAGGGGGCGGTGAGCAGTACTTC
cdr3_aa: CASSPRGTGGGEQYF

d_call: -
j_call: TRBJ2-1
clone_size: -
v_call: TRBV6-6
cdr3_nt: TGTGCCAGCAGTTACGGGGCGGCCAATGAGCAGTTCTTC
cdr3_aa: CASSYGAANEQFF

d_call: -
j_call: TRBJ1-1
clone_size: few
v_call: TRBV5-1
cdr3_nt: TGCGCCAGCAGCTGGTCGGCAGGGTCGGACACTGAAGCTTTCTTT
cdr3_aa: CASSWSAGSDTEAFF

d_call: -
j_call: TRBJ2-4
clone_size: few
v_call: TRBV20-1
cdr3_nt: TGCAGTGCTAGAGAGGGCAGAAGGAGCATTCAGTACTTC
cdr3_aa: CSAREGRRSIQYF

d_call: -
j_call: TRBJ1-2
clone_size: -
v_call: TRBV27
cdr3_nt: TGTGCCAGCAGTAATACAGGTGTCGGCTACACCTTC
cdr3_aa: CASSNTGVGYTF

d_call: TRBD2
j_call: TRBJ2-1
clone_size: few
v_call: TRBV29-1
cdr3_nt: TGCAGCGTTAGCGGGAGCTCCTACAATGAGCAGTTCTTC
cdr3_aa: CSVSGSSYNEQFF

d_call: -
j_call: TRBJ2-1
clone_size: -
v_call: TRBV5-1
cdr3_nt: TGCGCCAGCAGCTTGGAAACGCGGGGAAGCTTGGTCGATGAGCAGTTCTTC
cdr3_aa: CASSLETRGSLVDEQFF

d_call: TRBD2
j_call: TRBJ2-1
clone_size: few
v_call: TRBV13
cdr3_nt: TGTGCCAGCAGCTACGGACTAGCGGGAGTCAATGAGCAGTTCTTC
cdr3_aa: CASSYGLAGVNEQFF

d_call: TRBD2
j_call: TRBJ2-1
clone_size: -
v_call: TRBV5-1
cdr3_nt: TGCGCCAGCAGCCCCGGGACTAGCGGGAGCCACAATGAGCAGTTCTTC
cdr3_aa: CASSPGTSGSHNEQFF

d_call: -
j_call: TRBJ2-7
clone_size: once
v_call: TRBV21-1
cdr3_nt: TGTGCCAGCAGCCATAACGAAATACCGGGCAAAAGGGGCGAGCAGTACTTC
cdr3_aa: CASSHNEIPGKRGEQYF

d_call: -
j_call: TRBJ2-2
clone_size: few
v_call: TRBV12-3/TRBV12-4
cdr3_nt: TGTGCCAGCACAGAAACCAGGCCCCTAGACTTCCGGGAGCTGTTTTTT
cdr3_aa: CASTETRPLDFRELFF

d_call: TRBD2
j_call: TRBJ2-7
clone_size: -
v_call: TRBV25-1
cdr3_nt: TGTGCCAGCAGTGGGCCCGGACTAGTTAGGGGCGAGCAGTACTTC
cdr3_aa: CASSGPGLVRGEQYF

d_call: TRBD2
j_call: TRBJ2-1
clone_size: -
v_call: TRBV27
cdr3_nt: TGTGCCAGCAGTTTCCGACTAGCGGTCTCCTACACTGAGCAGTTCTTC
cdr3_aa: CASSFRLAVSYTEQFF

d_call: -
j_call: TRBJ1-5
clone_size: -
v_call: TRBV18
cdr3_nt: TGTGCCAGCTCACCAAGTAACAATCAGCCCCAGCATTTT
cdr3_aa: CASSPSNNQPQHF

d_call: -
j_call: TRBJ2-4
clone_size: few
v_call: TRBV3-1
cdr3_nt: TGTGCCAGCAGCCAAGGGGAAACGGGACCGTACAAAAACATTCAGTACTTC
cdr3_aa: CASSQGETGPYKNIQYF

d_call: TRBD2
j_call: TRBJ2-3
clone_size: few
v_call: TRBV5-6
cdr3_nt: TGTGCCAGCAGCCCGTTATTAGCGGGAGGAGCAGATACGCAGTATTTT
cdr3_aa: CASSPLLAGGADTQYF

d_call: -
j_call: TRBJ1-1
clone_size: -
v_call: TRBV12-3/TRBV12-4
cdr3_nt: TGTGCCAGCAGGACAAAAAAGAGGGACACTGAAGCTTTCTTT
cdr3_aa: CASRTKKRDTEAFF

d_call: -
j_call: TRBJ1-2
clone_size: -
v_call: TRBV5-1
cdr3_nt: TGCGCCAGCAGCCGGAGAGGGGCAGGCCTAACCTATGGCTACACCTTC
cdr3_aa: CASSRRGAGLTYGYTF

d_call: -
j_call: TRBJ2-3
clone_size: few
v_call: TRBV7-1
cdr3_nt: TGTGCCAGCAGCTCAGGCAGCCTAGTGGGGTTGGGGTTTGTCACAGATACGCAGTATTTT
cdr3_aa: CASSSGSLVGLGFVTDTQYF

d_call: TRBD2
j_call: TRBJ2-1
clone_size: few
v_call: TRBV30
cdr3_nt: TGTGCCTGGAGCCGAAAACTAGCGGGTAGGATCGATGAGCAGTTCTTC
cdr3_aa: CAWSRKLAGRIDEQFF

d_call: -
j_call: TRBJ2-7
clone_size: -
v_call: TRBV18
cdr3_nt: TGTGCCAGCTCACCACGAGGGCTGGCCGAGACCCACGAGCAGTACTTC
cdr3_aa: CASSPRGLAETHEQYF

d_call: -
j_call: TRBJ1-2
clone_size: few
v_call: TRBV24-1
cdr3_nt: TGTGCCACCTCCGTAGGAGATAACTATGGCTACACCTTC
cdr3_aa: CATSVGDNYGYTF

d_call: TRBD1
j_call: TRBJ2-7
clone_size: -
v_call: TRBV29-1
cdr3_nt: TGCAGCATCCGACAGGGTAGAGAGGGCGAGCAGTACTTC
cdr3_aa: CSIRQGREGEQYF

d_call: -
j_call: TRBJ2-5
clone_size: few
v_call: TRBV27
cdr3_nt: TGTGCCAGCATGTTCAGGCAAGAGACCCAGTACTTC
cdr3_aa: CASMFRQETQYF

d_call: TRBD1
j_call: TRBJ1-1
clone_size: few
v_call: TRBV29-1
cdr3_nt: TGCAGCGTGCTCCGGGACAGGTACACTGAAGCTTTCTTT
cdr3_aa: CSVLRDRYTEAFF

d_call: -
j_call: TRBJ2-1
clone_size: -
v_call: TRBV20-1
cdr3_nt: TGCAGTGCTAGAGCTGCAGGGCTGAAGACCAATGAGCAGTTCTTC
cdr3_aa: CSARAAGLKTNEQFF

d_call: -
j_call: TRBJ1-1
clone_size: many
v_call: TRBV5-1
cdr3_nt: TGTGCCAGCAGCTTAGCCGGGACGGGGAACACTGAAGCTTTCTTT
cdr3_aa: CASSLAGTGNTEAFF

d_call: -
j_call: TRBJ2-1
clone_size: few
v_call: TRBV5-1
cdr3_nt: TGCGCCAGCAGCTTGGCAAGGACAGCTCAAGATAATATATACAATGAGCAGTTCTTC
cdr3_aa: CASSLARTAQDNIYNEQFF

d_call: TRBD2
j_call: TRBJ2-7
clone_size: few
v_call: TRBV27
cdr3_nt: TGTGCCAGCAAGGCGGGAGGGCTCTACGAGCAGTACTTC
cdr3_aa: CASKAGGLYEQYF

d_call: -
j_call: TRBJ2-5
clone_size: few
v_call: TRBV29-1
cdr3_nt: TGCAGCACCCAAATTCGGGCAGAAGAGACCCAGTACTTC
cdr3_aa: CSTQIRAEETQYF